The source of this TCR beta chain is a study of tumor-infiltrating lymphocytes in primary liver carcinoma. For each extraction, RNA and DNA were obtained together from approximately 20-30 mg of unsorted bulk tissue. With roughly 540 ng total RNA as template and a constant-region primer, TCR beta cDNA was made. Nested multiplex PCR, run for three rounds with slightly modified ARM-PCR, yielded TCR beta libraries. Running 9 to 10 cycles apiece, the first two PCR rounds relied on TRBV1-TRBV30 forward primers together with a C-beta reverse primer. TCRdb processed the multiplex PCR reads anew with MiXCR; each CDR3 protein has one entry. The sample yields approximately 110,000 distinct CDR3 sequences, roughly three fifths seen once. Trimming took 8 bases from V and 6 from J, leaving 23 bases between them. This CDR3 has 15 residues.

Source material: liver tumor tissue from sampling region 3. Subset given: tumor region T3, left-lateral pole. The sequence was collected from a woman aged 60 to 75 with primary liver carcinoma and hepatitis B virus infection. The rearrangement uses TRBV12-3 or TRBV12-4 and TRBJ2-7, with D perhaps matching TRBD1 (6 bases). The CDR3 DNA reads as TGTGCCAGCGGCTATGGGTTCGGGGACAAGGCCGAGCAGTACTTC. This gives the protein CASGYGFGDKAEQYF.